Sequencing of this TCR beta chain was carried out in a study of control samples from healthy donors and cancer patients. The CDR3 loop spans 21 amino acids. CDR1 and CDR2 from the germline V gene are SGHVS and FNYEAQ. V lost 4 bases and J lost 6; bases outside the gene matches: 26. Sequencing was performed with immunoSEQ multiplex PCR; in TCRdb, only in-frame clones are kept and a portion is missing. The table lists more than 95,000 clones, more than 85% of them singletons. Sequenced: PBMCs. The TCR originated in a man in his sixties with lung cancer. The V call is TRBV7-6, the J call TRBJ2-1, with 8 nucleotides matching TRBD2. In nucleotides, the CDR3 is TGTGCCAGCAGCTCCGATAAGGGGTTAGGGAGGCTTACTAGCGGATCCAATGAGCAGTTCTTC. Translating gives CASSSDKGLGRLTSGSNEQFF.